Presented here are 30 T cell receptor beta chains from one specimen sequenced in a study of T-cell memory formation after mild COVID-19. TCRdb reprocessed the 5' RACE reads via MiXCR and lists one record per CDR3 protein. The sample has about 200,000 distinct CDR3 sequences, 9.5% seen once. Material: PBMCs or a T cell subset sorted from them (not recorded which). Receptor source: a man between 18 and 35 years old who had mild COVID-19 (a few samples of this study predate the infection). Cell type and time point are not known.

This clonotype was seen at least ten times. The chain combines TRBV5-1 with TRBJ2-3; 9 nucleotides line up with TRBD2. Trimming at V came to 2 bases and at J to 2 bases, leaving 3 bases not matched to a gene. Per the germline V gene, CDR1 is SGHRS and CDR2 is YFSETQ. This CDR3 comprises 15 residues. CDR3 DNA sequence: TGCGCCAGCAGCTTTATAGCGGGGGACACAGATACGCAGTATTTT. The encoded protein is CASSFIAGDTDTQYF.

There are many counts of this clonotype. V is TRBV5-5 and J is TRBJ2-5, with TRBD1 matching over 9 bases. After removal of 5 bases from V and 2 bases from J, the junction contained 4 bases not matched to a gene. CDR1 is SGHKS, CDR2 YYEKEE, per germline (reference sequence). The CDR3 has 14 amino acids. The CDR3 nucleotides are TGTGCCAGCAGACCTGGACAGGGGCAAGAGACCCAGTACTTC. This codes for CASRPGQGQETQYF.

The chain is built from TRBV18 and TRBJ2-3; the D gene is possibly TRBD1 (5 bases). The germline V gene encodes CDR1 KGHSH and CDR2 LQKENI. Trimming left V 3 bases short and J 4 bases short, with 11 bases between. CDR3 length: 14 residues. The chain's CDR3 is CASSPPPGPDTQYF. CDR3 bases: TGTGCCAGCTCACCCCCGCCAGGGCCAGATACGCAGTATTTT.

The table lists this clonotype with a few counts. The V and J genes are TRBV6-2 or TRBV6-3 and TRBJ2-2; D is ambiguous. Germline V lookup: CDR1 MNHEY, CDR2 SVGEGT. This CDR3 is built from 11 residues. Trimming took off 5 bases at V and 7 bases at J, with 5 bases between the two ends. Written as DNA, the CDR3 is TGTGCCAGCAGTCGATACGGGGAGCTGTTTTTT. It encodes CASSRYGELFF.

Only a few counts were recorded for this clonotype. V gene TRBV5-6 combines with J gene TRBJ1-2; D call uncertain. V gave up 0 bases and J gave up 7 bases, with 13 bases separating them. CDR1 and CDR2 from the germline V gene are SGHDT and YYEEEE. The length of the CDR3 is 14 residues. The CDR3 spells CASSLVFGSVGYTF. Written as DNA, the CDR3 is TGTGCCAGCAGCTTGGTCTTCGGGTCGGTTGGCTACACCTTC.

In its sample, this clonotype was seen a few times. This chain links TRBV5-1 with TRBJ1-6, with D tentatively TRBD1 (6 bases). The CDR3 spans 14 residues. Trimming removed 3 bases at V and 3 bases at J, with 7 bases between. Germline CDR1 and CDR2: SGHRS and YFSETQ. The CDR3 region is CASSSQGYNSPLHF. The CDR3 bases are TGCGCCAGCAGCTCACAGGGCTATAATTCACCCCTCCACTTT. Full variable domain (remainder filled in from reference TRBV5-1 and TRBJ1-6): KAGVTQTPRYLIKTRGQQVTLSCSPISGHRSVSWYQQTPGQGLQFLFEYFSETQRNKGNFPGRFSGRQFSNSRSEMNVSTLELGDSALYLCASSSQGYNSPLHFGNGTRLTVT.

In this sample, this clonotype turned up a few times. V usage is TRBV10-3 and J usage is TRBJ1-1; D is unresolved. This CDR3 has 14 residues. Looked up from germline, CDR1 is ENHRY and CDR2 is SYGVKD. The V and J ends lost 0 bases and 1 base respectively, with 6 bases between them. The CDR3 nucleotides are TGTGCCATCAGTGAGTCCAGCCAGAACACTGAAGCTTTCTTT. Translating gives CAISESSQNTEAFF.

This clonotype was counted ten times or more. This chain joins TRBV29-1 and TRBJ2-3, with unresolved D. Germline V CDR1 and CDR2: SQVTM, ANQGSEA. This CDR3 region has 12 residues. Trimming took off 3 bases at V and 1 base at J, with 5 bases between the two ends. Written as DNA, the CDR3 is TGCAGCGTTGAGAAGGGCACAGATACGCAGTATTTT. This translates into CSVEKGTDTQYF.

This clonotype came up many times. The chain carries TRBV7-2 and TRBJ2-5; unclear D gene. CDR1 SGHTA and CDR2 FQGNSA come from the germline V gene. CDR3 length: 12 residues. V lost 5 bases, J lost 5 bases, and 9 bases lay in between. This chain's CDR3 is CASSPSRETQYF. CDR3 DNA sequence: TGTGCCAGCAGCCCGAGCAGGGAGACCCAGTACTTC.

This clonotype was seen only a few times. V usage is TRBV6-6 and J usage is TRBJ1-5; TRBD1 aligns across 8 bases. The CDR3 extends over 14 amino acids. Unmatched junction bases numbered 3, after V lost 5 bases and J lost 3 bases. CDR1 and CDR2 from the germline V gene are MNHNY and SVGAGI (reference sequence). The CDR3 is CASSQQGDNQPQHF. DNA of the CDR3: TGTGCCAGCAGTCAACAGGGGGACAATCAGCCCCAGCATTTT.

The J gene is TRBJ2-7, the V gene TRBV6-5, with D possibly matching TRBD2 (7 bases). Germline V gene sequence: CDR1 MNHEY, CDR2 SVGAGI. V gave up 7 bases and J gave up 1 base, with 17 bases separating them. This CDR3 has 15 amino acids. The CDR3 DNA follows: TGTGCCAGCACCCTAGAGGCGGGGGCTTCCTACGAGCAGTACTTC. Its protein product is CASTLEAGASYEQYF.

This clonotype was seen more than once but under ten times. V and J are TRBV18 and TRBJ1-2; D not certain. Germline V gene lookup returns CDR1 KGHSH and CDR2 LQKENI. V was shortened by 4 bases and J by 3 bases, with 12 bases between the two germline ends. CDR3 length: 14 amino acids. The CDR3 region is CASSLAQADYGYTF. The CDR3 nucleotides are TGTGCCAGCTCACTCGCCCAGGCGGACTATGGCTACACCTTC. Complete variable domain (other parts from reference TRBV18 and TRBJ1-2): NAGVMQNPRHLVRRRGQEARLRCSPMKGHSHVYWYRQLPEEGLKFMVYLQKENIIDESGMPKERFSAEFPKEGPSILRIQQVVRGDSAAYFCASSLAQADYGYTFGSGTRLTVV.

This clonotype came up a few times. The V call is TRBV20-1, the J call TRBJ1-2; D not resolved. Trimming removed 3 bases from V and 4 bases from J, with 12 bases in between. The CDR3 extends over 13 amino acids. Germline values: CDR1 DFQATT, CDR2 SNEGSKA (reference sequence). The chain's CDR3 is CSASPGLGYGYTF. The CDR3 DNA follows: TGCAGTGCTAGCCCCGGGTTGGGCTATGGCTACACCTTC.

This clonotype has a handful of counts. This chain uses TRBV12-3 or TRBV12-4 with TRBJ2-1, with TRBD2 identical over 13 bases. V was clipped by 5 bases and J by 0 bases; unmatched bases: 7. The CDR3 runs to 18 residues. CDR3 in amino acids: CASSATSGGFSSYNEQFF. The CDR3 DNA is TGTGCCAGCAGTGCGACTAGCGGGGGGTTTAGCTCCTACAATGAGCAGTTCTTC.

This clonotype occurred a few times. This chain connects TRBV20-1 to TRBJ1-1; 7 bases match TRBD1. V was clipped by 8 bases and J by 3 bases; unmatched bases: 9. There are 13 residues in the CDR3. Germline CDR1 is DFQATT and CDR2 is SNEGSKA (reference sequence). As DNA, the CDR3 is TGCAGTACGCCAGGGGGAGCGTACACTGAAGCTTTCTTT. Protein sequence: CSTPGGAYTEAFF.

This clonotype has a handful of counts. CDR3 protein: CASSGGLAANEKLFF. The CDR3 bases are TGTGCCAGCAGCGGGGGTCTTGCAGCTAATGAAAAACTGTTTTTT. V usage is TRBV7-6 and J usage is TRBJ1-4; a weak D match, TRBD1 (5 bases). Trimming took 5 bases from V and 3 from J, leaving 13 bases between them. This CDR3 spans 15 amino acids. The germline V gene has CDR1 SGHVS and CDR2 FNYEAQ.

This clonotype has a handful of counts. This chain's CDR3 is CASSRLAGRSTDTQYF. The DNA of the CDR3 is TGTGCCAGCAGCCGACTAGCGGGGCGAAGCACAGATACGCAGTATTTT. The chain has TRBV7-9 and TRBJ2-3; 11 bases fit TRBD2. CDR1 is SEHNR, CDR2 FQNEAQ, per germline (reference sequence). V trimming: 5 bases; J trimming: 0 bases; junction bases outside the gene matches: 4. The CDR3 runs to 16 residues.

The chain has TRBV28 and TRBJ2-5, with no clear D. Germline values: CDR1 MDHEN, CDR2 SYDVKM. This CDR3 is 13 amino acids long. V was trimmed by 1 base and J by 3 bases, leaving 6 bases between them. CDR3 in amino acids: CASSLSQEETQYF. DNA for the CDR3: TGTGCCAGCAGTTTATCGCAGGAAGAGACCCAGTACTTC.

V is TRBV6-5 and J is TRBJ2-7, with D perhaps TRBD1 (5 bases). The CDR3 extends over 13 amino acids. In germline, CDR1 is MNHEY, CDR2 SVGAGI. V was shortened by 5 bases and J by 7 bases, with 15 bases between the two germline ends. The CDR3 DNA reads TGTGCCAGCAGTCGTACAGGAGAAGTTGAGCAGTACGTC. As protein: CASSRTGEVEQYV.

The table lists this clonotype with many counts. This rearrangement joins TRBV2 to TRBJ2-2; D unresolved. The CDR3 totals 13 residues. Trimming removed 2 bases at V and 2 bases at J, with 3 bases between. Germline V gene lookup returns CDR1 SNHLY and CDR2 FYNNEI. The DNA for the CDR3 is TGTGCCAGCAGTGAAAGCAACACCGGGGAGCTGTTTTTT. It specifies CASSESNTGELFF.

In this sample, this clonotype turned up a few times. The V and J genes are TRBV7-2 and TRBJ2-3; weak D call: TRBD2 (6 bases). Germline CDR1 is SGHTA and CDR2 is FQGNSA. The CDR3 spans 13 residues. The V end lost 5 bases, the J end lost 3 bases, and 9 bases lay between the germline ends. CDR3 in amino acids: CASSQRVTDTQYF. The DNA of the CDR3 is TGTGCCAGCAGCCAGCGGGTGACAGATACGCAGTATTTT.

This clonotype was observed a handful of times. CDR3 residues: CASSTHRGRNSPLHF. CDR3 coding DNA: TGTGCCAGCAGCACCCACAGGGGGCGGAATTCACCCCTCCACTTT. The genes are TRBV7-9 and TRBJ1-6; 9 nucleotides agree with TRBD1. Germline CDR1 SEHNR, CDR2 FQNEAQ (reference sequence). CDR3 size: 15 residues. J was trimmed by 7 bases and V by 5 bases; bases with no gene match: 6. The variable domain in full, with the rest retrieved from reference TRBV7-9 and TRBJ1-6, is DTGVSQNPRHKITKRGQNVTFRCDPISEHNRLYWYRQTLGQGPEFLTYFQNEAQLEKSRLLSDRFSAERPKGSFSTLEIQRTEQGDSAMYLCASSTHRGRNSPLHFGNGTRLTVT.

The sample holds many counts of this clonotype. The rearrangement links TRBV2 to TRBJ2-3; D remains unclear. V was clipped by 2 bases and J by 2 bases, with 11 bases between them. This CDR3 has 15 residues. Germline V gene lookup returns CDR1 SNHLY and CDR2 FYNNEI. This chain's CDR3 is CASSEILALTDTQYF. In DNA form, the CDR3 reads TGTGCCAGCAGTGAAATATTAGCCCTCACAGATACGCAGTATTTT.

In this sample, this clonotype turned up a few times. The chain employs TRBV12-3 or TRBV12-4 and TRBJ2-6; TRBD2 is a possible D gene (6 bases). The V gene lost 2 bases and the J gene lost 0 bases, with 17 bases spanning the gap. The length of the CDR3 is 19 residues. Here the CDR3 reads CASSLRQGVGSSGANVLTF. CDR3 in DNA: TGTGCCAGCAGTTTAAGACAAGGGGTCGGGAGCTCTGGGGCCAACGTCCTGACTTTC.

This clonotype was observed a handful of times. The chain couples TRBV5-1 to TRBJ2-3; the match to TRBD2 covers 10 bases. The CDR3 length is 16 residues. J lost 5 bases, V lost 4 bases, and 10 bases had no gene match. Germline CDR1 and CDR2: SGHRS and YFSETQ. The CDR3 DNA follows: TGCGCCAGCAGCGGACAAGCGGGGGGGCCAATAGATACGCAGTATTTT. Its translation: CASSGQAGGPIDTQYF.

This clonotype was counted many times. This chain connects TRBV7-8 to TRBJ1-3, with D possibly matching TRBD1 (6 bases). CDR3 length: 16 amino acids. Germline V gene sequence: CDR1 SGHVS, CDR2 FQNEAQ. The ends were cut back, 4 bases at V and 0 bases at J, with 13 bases in the middle. This CDR3 is CASSSYRVSSGNTIYF. The CDR3 nucleotides read TGTGCCAGCAGCTCGTACAGGGTCTCCTCTGGAAACACCATATATTTT.

The rearrangement links TRBV5-1 to TRBJ2-2; D might be TRBD2 (6 bases). There are 11 residues in the CDR3. Germline V CDR1 and CDR2: SGHRS, YFSETQ. The V end lost 5 bases, the J end lost 13 bases, and 12 bases lay between the germline ends. In nucleotides, the CDR3 is TGCGCCAGCAGTGGTAGCGGCCCGCTGTTTTTT. Its protein is CASSGSGPLFF.

This clonotype was detected a few times. The chain carries TRBV4-3 and TRBJ1-1; D remains unclear. Germline CDR1 reads LGHNA; CDR2 reads YSLEER. CDR3 length: 13 residues. Between the trimmed V and J ends, which lost 0 bases and 9 bases, there was a span of 11 bases. The DNA for the CDR3 is TGCGCCAGCAGCCAAGATTCTCGGCCACAAGCTTTCTTT. Encoded protein: CASSQDSRPQAFF.

This clonotype was counted between two and nine times. This chain connects TRBV12-3 or TRBV12-4 to TRBJ2-3; 10 bases are a match to TRBD2. V lost 5 bases to trimming and J lost 5 bases; unmatched junction nucleotides: 16. This CDR3 is built from 18 residues. The CDR3 DNA follows: TGTGCCAGCAGTCCTCCCTCTCAGCGGGGGGGCCTGGTAGATACGCAGTATTTT. Amino acids: CASSPPSQRGGLVDTQYF.

The chain has TRBV5-1 and TRBJ1-1, with D tentatively TRBD1 (6 bases). The V gene's germline CDR1 is SGHRS and CDR2 YFSETQ. This CDR3 region has 14 residues. Trimming stripped 3 bases from V and 5 bases from J, with 14 bases between. The CDR3 protein is CASSSQNRATEAFF. The CDR3 nucleotides read TGCGCCAGCAGCTCGCAAAACAGGGCTACTGAAGCTTTCTTT.